This passage covers 26 T cell receptor beta chains from one sample sequenced in a study of blood T cells in healthy people across ages (dated by TCRdb to the mid-2010s). The library was made by 5' RACE. The instrument was an Illumina HiSeq 2500. The second PCR ran for about 6 to 11 cycles and used a J-beta primer mix along with a sample-barcoded 5' primer. TCRdb handled the public reads itself, with Q25 trimming in fastp and clone calling in MiXCR, and kept productive beta chains. Identical CDR3 proteins give one entry, which carries the most common genes and DNA. This sample comprises hundreds of thousands of distinct CDR3 sequences, more than 40% of them detected only once. Around 32% of the sample is taken by the ten largest. The sequenced sample consisted of blood. The source is a woman aged 60 to 75 in good health.

V gene TRBV6-5 combines with J gene TRBJ2-7; 7 nucleotides match TRBD1. The length of the CDR3 is 15 residues. CDR1 and CDR2 (germline): MNHEY, SVGAGI. Trimming at V came to 6 bases and at J to 6 bases, leaving 14 bases not matched to a gene. In DNA form, the CDR3 reads TGTGCCAGCAGACCCAGACGGGACAGCAAATTCGAGCAGTACTTC. Residues: CASRPRRDSKFEQYF.

CDR3 amino acids: CATSDRGQEQFF. The CDR3 DNA reads TGTGCCACCAGTGATCGCGGTCAGGAGCAGTTCTTC. The rearrangement links TRBV24-1 to TRBJ2-1, with D unclear. This CDR3 is built from 12 residues. The germline V gene has CDR1 KGHDR and CDR2 SFDVKD. V shed 3 bases and J shed 10 bases, with 9 bases lying between them.

This clonotype appeared a single time. A much larger clone differs from this one at a single base, so this may be a read error. The V and J genes are TRBV18 and TRBJ2-3, with 8 nucleotides matching TRBD2. The CDR3 consists of 15 residues. The V gene's germline CDR1 is KGHSH and CDR2 LQKENI. Trimming at V came to 8 bases and at J to 5 bases, leaving 12 bases not matched to a gene. This CDR3 is CASPLSGSRIDTQYF. The DNA for the CDR3 is TGTGCCAGCCCACTGAGCGGGAGTCGGATAGATACGCAGTATTTT.

This clonotype was picked up a small number of times. The rearrangement joins TRBV5-1 to TRBJ1-2; tentative D call: TRBD1 (5 bases). The CDR3 sequence is 18 residues long. In germline, CDR1 is SGHRS, CDR2 YFSETQ. Trimming cost V 0 bases and J 0 bases, with 18 bases left between them. The CDR3 protein is CASSLGRGAADTNYGYTF. The CDR3 DNA follows: TGCGCCAGCAGCTTGGGGAGAGGGGCAGCCGATACTAACTATGGCTACACCTTC.

V is TRBV29-1 and J is TRBJ2-1; D unclear. Germline loops: CDR1 SQVTM, CDR2 ANQGSEA. The CDR3 is made up of 12 amino acids. The ends were cut back, 7 bases at V and 7 bases at J, with 14 bases in the middle. The CDR3 reads CSALSMGNEQFF. CDR3 nucleotide sequence: TGCAGCGCCCTAAGTATGGGTAATGAGCAGTTCTTC.

This chain uses TRBV4-2 with TRBJ2-3, with D tentatively TRBD1 (6 bases). CDR1 is LGHNA, CDR2 YNFKEQ, per germline. This CDR3 is built from 17 residues. V shed 4 bases and J shed 0 bases, with 17 bases lying between them. The CDR3 sequence is CASSPRPGQVSTDTQYF. The CDR3 DNA reads TGTGCCAGCAGCCCCCGCCCGGGACAAGTCAGCACAGATACGCAGTATTTT.

J is TRBJ1-4 and V is TRBV7-6, with TRBD1 as a possible D gene (5 bases). This CDR3 is 14 amino acids long. Trimming stripped 8 bases from V and 8 bases from J, with 18 bases between. Germline CDR1 and CDR2: SGHVS and FNYEAQ. The CDR3 loop reads CASRDLGGGEKLFF. The CDR3 DNA is TGTGCCAGCCGGGACCTCGGAGGTGGGGAAAAACTGTTTTTT. Combining the CDR3 with reference TRBV7-6 and TRBJ1-4 gives the whole variable domain GAGVSQSPRYKVTKRGQDVALRCDPISGHVSLYWYRQALGQGPEFLTYFNYEAQQDKSGLPNDRFSAERPEGSISTLTIQRTEQRDSAMYRCASRDLGGGEKLFFGSGTQLSVL.

This clonotype was observed once. Just one base apart from a much larger clone, this may be a read error. The chain combines TRBV20-1 with TRBJ2-4; TRBD1 might be the D (6 bases). Deletions cut 0 bases from V and 5 bases from J, with 17 bases between. Germline V lookup: CDR1 DFQATT, CDR2 SNEGSKA (reference sequence). The CDR3 consists of 16 residues. CDR3 sequence: CSARDSSGRGQNIQYF. The CDR3, as DNA: TGCAGTGCTAGAGATTCCTCGGGCAGGGGACAAAACATTCAGTACTTC.

The chain recombines TRBV7-9 with TRBJ2-7; 9 bases are shared with TRBD1. The ends lost 0 bases at V and 0 bases at J; junction bases unmatched: 6. CDR1 is SEHNR and CDR2 is FQNEAQ in the germline V gene (reference sequence). This CDR3 is 17 amino acids long. In DNA form, the CDR3 reads TGTGCCAGCAGCTTAGCGGGGACAGGGTTGAGCTCCTACGAGCAGTACTTC. It translates to CASSLAGTGLSSYEQYF.

This chain links TRBV9 with TRBJ2-5; 9 bases are a match to TRBD2. J was trimmed by 3 bases and V by 3 bases; bases with no gene match: 6. The germline V gene has CDR1 SGDLS and CDR2 YYNGEE. The CDR3 totals 15 residues. CDR3 coding DNA: TGTGCCAGCAGCGCCATAGCGGGAGTGGAAGAGACCCAGTACTTC. Translated, it gives CASSAIAGVEETQYF.

This clonotype was counted a few times. The rearrangement joins TRBV29-1 to TRBJ1-4; no definite D call. Trimming removed 6 bases at V and 2 bases at J, with 4 bases between. The CDR3 runs to 11 residues. Per germline, CDR1 SQVTM and CDR2 ANQGSEA. CDR3 residues: CSVHTNEKLFF. The CDR3 bases are TGCAGCGTGCATACTAATGAAAAACTGTTTTTT.

The V call is TRBV20-1, the J call TRBJ2-5, with D perhaps matching TRBD2 (5 bases). The CDR3 runs 15 residues. The V end was cut by 1 base, the J end by 4 bases, with 16 bases between. Per germline, CDR1 DFQATT and CDR2 SNEGSKA (reference sequence). CDR3 in DNA: TGCAGTGCTAGAGCCCTTGGGTCCAGCGGAGAGACCCAGTACTTC. Protein: CSARALGSSGETQYF.

This clonotype appeared once. This sequence joins TRBV21-1 and TRBJ2-5; the D segment call TRBD1 is taken from the table without a DNA check. TRBV21-1 constitutes a pseudogene. The CDR3 has 18 amino acids. CDR3 region: CASSKGRWDRGHQETQYF. In nucleotides, the CDR3 is TGTGCCAGCAGCAAAGGACGTTGGGACAGGGGTCACCAAGAGACCCAGTACTTC.

The V gene is TRBV5-1, the J gene TRBJ2-7; D not resolved. Trimming removed 1 base from V and 3 bases from J, with 14 bases in between. Germline V lookup: CDR1 SGHRS, CDR2 YFSETQ. The CDR3 covers 15 residues. This chain's CDR3 is CASSLPQDSRYEQYF. CDR3 DNA sequence: TGCGCCAGCAGCTTGCCTCAGGATTCGCGCTACGAGCAGTACTTC. The full variable domain, in which reference TRBV5-1 and TRBJ2-7 provide the parts outside the CDR3, is KAGVTQTPRYLIKTRGQQVTLSCSPISGHRSVSWYQQTPGQGLQFLFEYFSETQRNKGNFPGRFSGRQFSNSRSEMNVSTLELGDSALYLCASSLPQDSRYEQYFGPGTRLTVT.

This clonotype was observed a few times. The V call is TRBV24-1, the J call TRBJ2-3; 9 bases match TRBD1. Germline assignment: CDR1 KGHDR and CDR2 SFDVKD. The CDR3 totals 16 residues. The V gene end was trimmed by 3 bases and the J gene end by 6 bases; junction bases not matched to a gene: 9. CDR3 sequence reads: CATSDPGQGRVDTQYF. The CDR3 DNA reads as TGTGCCACCAGTGATCCCGGACAGGGGAGGGTTGATACGCAGTATTTT.

The table lists this clonotype with a count of one. The gene calls are TRBV2 and TRBJ2-5; 11 bases match TRBD1. Near its end, the DNA agrees better with TRBJ2-4, so the J call may be wrong. The germline V gene has CDR1 SNHLY and CDR2 FYNNEI. The CDR3 has 15 amino acids. CDR3 in amino acids: CASTPGQGAGSIQYF. The CDR3 nucleotides read TGTGCCAGCACCCCTGGACAGGGGGCAGGAAGCATTCAGTACTTC.

In this sample, this clonotype turned up a few times. J is TRBJ1-1 and V is TRBV10-3; a weak D match, TRBD1 (5 bases). Germline CDR1 reads ENHRY; CDR2 reads SYGVKD. This CDR3 has 13 residues. Deletions cut 7 bases from V and 5 bases from J, with 14 bases between. CDR3: CAIMGDVGTEAFF. The CDR3 region has the DNA TGTGCCATCATGGGGGACGTAGGGACTGAAGCTTTCTTT.

This clonotype occurred a few times. V gene TRBV6-2 or TRBV6-3 combines with J gene TRBJ2-4; D ambiguous. CDR1 is MNHEY and CDR2 is SVGEGT in the germline V gene. The V and J ends lost 8 bases and 5 bases respectively, with 16 bases between them. The CDR3 covers 14 residues. CDR3 sequence (DNA): TGTGCCAGCGGTAGGACGCTCAAGGAAAACATTCAGTACTTC. This codes for CASGRTLKENIQYF.

This clonotype was counted a few times. The chain has TRBV6-5 and TRBJ1-1; D is possibly TRBD1 (5 bases). Germline V gene data show CDR1 as MNHEY and CDR2 as SVGAGI. Trimming pared 4 bases from V and 5 bases from J, leaving 5 bases between. The CDR3 is 11 amino acids. In nucleotides, the CDR3 is TGTGCCAGCAGTTCAGGGACTGAAGCTTTCTTT. This encodes CASSSGTEAFF.

V gene TRBV4-1 combines with J gene TRBJ1-2; perhaps TRBD1 as D (6 bases). Germline loops: CDR1 MGHRA, CDR2 YSYEKL. Trimming shortened V by 1 base and J by 4 bases, and 13 bases separated the two germline ends. This CDR3 is 15 amino acids long. CDR3 coding DNA: TGCGCCAGCAGCCAAGCCGGACAGATTGGCTATGGCTACACCTTC. It codes for CASSQAGQIGYGYTF.

The chain links TRBV7-9 to TRBJ2-1, with D possibly TRBD1 on 6 matching bases. The CDR3 has 15 residues. Looked up from germline, CDR1 is SEHNR and CDR2 is FQNEAQ (reference sequence). Between the trimmed V and J ends, which lost 1 base and 5 bases, there was a span of 12 bases. DNA of the CDR3: TGTGCCAGCAGCTTAGGGGGGCGGTCCCACAATGAGCAGTTCTTC. It specifies CASSLGGRSHNEQFF.

This sequence joins TRBV29-1 and TRBJ2-1, with a weak D call TRBD1 (6 bases). The CDR3 has 12 residues. V was cut by 4 bases and J by 7 bases, with 11 bases left in between. Germline V lookup: CDR1 SQVTM, CDR2 ANQGSEA. For the CDR3, the DNA is TGCAGCGTTGTTGGCAGGGGAAATGAGCAGTTCTTC. Protein: CSVVGRGNEQFF.

J is TRBJ1-1 and V is TRBV24-1; 11 bases map to TRBD1. CDR3 size: 15 residues. The ends lost 3 bases at V and 4 bases at J; junction bases unmatched: 3. Germline values: CDR1 KGHDR, CDR2 SFDVKD. CDR3 sequence: CATSDPGTGGTEAFF. The CDR3 DNA follows: TGTGCCACCAGTGATCCCGGGACAGGGGGCACTGAAGCTTTCTTT.

About this clonotype: Germline is not matched at one junction end, which may reflect a read error. V is TRBV7-3 and J is TRBJ2-3; perhaps TRBD1 as D (6 bases). The CDR3 totals 15 residues. CDR1 is SGHTA and CDR2 is FQGTGA in the germline V gene. This CDR3 is CASSLTGTGADTQYF. The CDR3 DNA is TGTGCCAGCAGCCTAACAGGGACGGGTGCAGATACGCAGTATTTT. Supplemented by reference TRBV7-3 and TRBJ2-3, the full variable domain reads GAGVSQTPSNKVTEKGKYVELRCDPISGHTALYWYRQSLGQGPEFLIYFQGTGAADDSGLPNDRFFAVRPEGSVSTLKIQRTERGDSAVYLCASSLTGTGADTQYFGPGTRLTVL.

The chain carries TRBV6-6 and TRBJ2-5, with D perhaps TRBD2 (5 bases). V was trimmed by 6 bases and J by 4 bases, leaving 15 bases between them. The germline CDR1 and CDR2 sequences are MNHNY and SVGAGI (reference sequence). The CDR3 is 14 amino acids. Here the CDR3 DNA reads TGTGCCAGCAGAACCTCTTACGCGGGAGAGACCCAGTACTTC. Its translation is CASRTSYAGETQYF.

The chain carries TRBV21-1 and TRBJ2-3; the table gives TRBD2 as D, unverified against the DNA. TRBV21-1 is listed as a pseudogene. The CDR3 is made up of 12 amino acids. The CDR3 sequence is CASRRRVDTQYF. Written as DNA, the CDR3 is TGTGCCAGCAGGAGGAGGGTAGATACGCAGTATTTT.